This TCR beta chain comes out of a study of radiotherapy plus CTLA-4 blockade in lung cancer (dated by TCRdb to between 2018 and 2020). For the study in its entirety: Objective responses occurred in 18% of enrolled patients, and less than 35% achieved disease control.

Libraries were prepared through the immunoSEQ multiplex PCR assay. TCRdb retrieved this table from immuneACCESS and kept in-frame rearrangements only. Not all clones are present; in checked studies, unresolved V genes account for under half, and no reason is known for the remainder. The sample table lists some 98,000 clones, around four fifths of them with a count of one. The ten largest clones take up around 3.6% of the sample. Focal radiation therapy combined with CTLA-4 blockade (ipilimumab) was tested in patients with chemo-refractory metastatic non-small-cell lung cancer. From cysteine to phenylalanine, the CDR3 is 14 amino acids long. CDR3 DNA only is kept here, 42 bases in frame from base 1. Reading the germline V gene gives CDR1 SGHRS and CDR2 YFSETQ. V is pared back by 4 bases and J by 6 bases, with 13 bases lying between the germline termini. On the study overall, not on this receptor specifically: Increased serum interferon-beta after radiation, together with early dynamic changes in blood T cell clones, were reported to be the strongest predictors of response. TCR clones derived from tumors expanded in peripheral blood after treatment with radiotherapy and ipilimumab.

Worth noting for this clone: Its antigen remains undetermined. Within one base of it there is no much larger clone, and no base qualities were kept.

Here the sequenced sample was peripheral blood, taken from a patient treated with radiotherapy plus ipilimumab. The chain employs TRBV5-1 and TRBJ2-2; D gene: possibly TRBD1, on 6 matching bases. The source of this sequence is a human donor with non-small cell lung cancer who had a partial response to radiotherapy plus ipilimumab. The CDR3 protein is CASSTGQPSGELFF. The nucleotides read TGCGCCAGCAGCACAGGACAGCCCTCCGGGGAGCTGTTTTTT. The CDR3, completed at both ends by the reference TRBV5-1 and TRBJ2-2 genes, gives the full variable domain KAGVTQTPRYLIKTRGQQVTLSCSPISGHRSVSWYQQTPGQGLQFLFEYFSETQRNKGNFPGRFSGRQFSNSRSEMNVSTLELGDSALYLCASSTGQPSGELFFGEGSRLTVL.